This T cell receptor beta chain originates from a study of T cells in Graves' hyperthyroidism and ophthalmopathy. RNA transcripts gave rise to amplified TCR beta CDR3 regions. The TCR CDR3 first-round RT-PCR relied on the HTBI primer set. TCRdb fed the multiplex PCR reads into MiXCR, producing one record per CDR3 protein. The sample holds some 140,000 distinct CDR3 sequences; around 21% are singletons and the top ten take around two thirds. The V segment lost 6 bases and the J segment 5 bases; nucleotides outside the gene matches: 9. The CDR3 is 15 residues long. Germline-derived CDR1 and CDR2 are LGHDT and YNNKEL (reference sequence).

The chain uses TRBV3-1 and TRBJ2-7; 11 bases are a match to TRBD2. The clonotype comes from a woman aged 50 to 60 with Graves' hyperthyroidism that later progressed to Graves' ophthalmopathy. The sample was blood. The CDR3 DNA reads TGTGCCAGCAGGACTAGCGGGGACAGGGTACACGAGCAGTACTTC. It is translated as CASRTSGDRVHEQYF.